What follows are 12 T cell receptor beta chains derived from one specimen sequenced in a study of T cell responses to AZD1222 COVID-19 vaccine (dated by TCRdb to the early 2020s). This sample's time point label indicates: about 28 days (+/-7) after the second vaccine dose. Libraries were constructed by the immunoSEQ multiplex PCR assay. TCRdb took this table from immuneACCESS and kept in-frame rearrangements with V and J called. Such tables lack part of the clones; where checked against another copy, unresolved V genes explain under half of the gap, and the rest is unexplained. The sample table lists approximately 130,000 clones, nearly 90% of them with a count of one. Jointly, the top ten make up around 9.5% of the sample. Sequencing used peripheral blood, obtained 28 days after the second AZD1222 dose. The source is an adult who received the AZD1222 COVID-19 vaccine.

The chain recombines TRBV30 with TRBJ2-5, with 7 nucleotides matching TRBD1. The CDR3 has 14 amino acids. Germline values: CDR1 GTSNPN, CDR2 SVGIG (reference sequence). Trimming at V came to 2 bases and at J to 2 bases, leaving 5 bases not matched to a gene. The CDR3 loop reads CAWSKPGQQETQYF. The CDR3 region has the DNA TGTGCCTGGAGTAAACCGGGACAGCAAGAGACCCAGTACTTC.

This clone was recorded only once. The J gene is TRBJ1-2, the V gene TRBV4-1, with 8 bases matching TRBD1. V trimming: 4 bases; J trimming: 4 bases; junction bases outside the gene matches: 14. This CDR3 contains 17 residues. Germline V lookup: CDR1 MGHRA, CDR2 YSYEKL. CDR3 in amino acids: CASSLSHGQGGGYGYTF. Written as DNA, the CDR3 is TGCGCCAGCAGCCTATCCCACGGACAGGGCGGAGGCTATGGCTACACCTTC.

The chain employs TRBV6-2 or TRBV6-3 and TRBJ2-5, with 7 nucleotides matching TRBD1. Germline loops: CDR1 MNHEY, CDR2 SVGEGT. The CDR3 is made up of 14 amino acids. The V segment lost 4 bases and the J segment 5 bases; nucleotides outside the gene matches: 7. DNA for the CDR3: TGTGCCAGCAGTTGGAACAGGGGTGGGGAGACCCAGTACTTC. It is translated as CASSWNRGGETQYF.

This chain's CDR3 is CAISEGAEGTGELFF. The DNA of the CDR3 is TGTGCCATCAGTGAGGGGGCCGAGGGGACCGGGGAGCTGTTTTTT. The chain uses TRBV10-3 and TRBJ2-2; D tentatively fits TRBD1 or TRBD2 (5 bases each). Trimming left V 2 bases short and J 5 bases short, with 12 bases between. Germline-derived CDR1 and CDR2 are ENHRY and SYGVKD. The CDR3 length is 15 residues.

J is TRBJ2-7 and V is TRBV30; D is unclear. In germline, CDR1 is GTSNPN, CDR2 SVGIG (reference sequence). The V and J ends lost 0 bases and 3 bases respectively, with 6 bases between them. The CDR3 is 12 amino acids. Here the CDR3 reads CAWSVMNYEQYF. For the CDR3, the DNA is TGTGCCTGGAGTGTGATGAACTACGAGCAGTACTTC. The variable domain in full, completed from reference TRBV30 and TRBJ2-7, reads SQTIHQWPATLVQPVGSPLSLECTVEGTSNPNLYWYRQAAGRGLQLLFYSVGIGQISSEVPQNLSASRPQDRQFILSSKKLLLSDSGFYLCAWSVMNYEQYFGPGTRLTVT.

This chain uses TRBV5-1 with TRBJ1-1, with TRBD1 identical over 8 bases. The CDR3 runs to 17 residues. Germline V lookup: CDR1 SGHRS, CDR2 YFSETQ. The V and J ends lost 5 bases and 4 bases, in that order; junction bases with no gene match: 16. CDR3 coding DNA: TGCGCCAGCAGTCGACAGGGGTCCCCAGGGGTGGGCACTGAAGCTTTCTTT. This encodes CASSRQGSPGVGTEAFF.

This chain links TRBV27 with TRBJ1-2, with D unresolved. The CDR3 extends over 12 amino acids. Germline CDR1 MNHEY, CDR2 SMNVEV (reference sequence). Trimming took off 2 bases at V and 14 bases at J, with 15 bases between the two ends. The CDR3 is CASSLVDGSWTF. DNA for the CDR3: TGTGCCAGCAGTTTAGTAGACGGCTCTTGGACCTTC.

This clone turned up a few times. This chain joins TRBV9 and TRBJ1-1; D ambiguous. The CDR3 covers 15 residues. V lost 0 bases and J 1 base, leaving 10 bases between the germline ends. Per germline, CDR1 SGDLS and CDR2 YYNGEE. The CDR3 sequence: CASSVAWGKNTEAFF. As DNA, the CDR3 is TGTGCCAGCAGCGTAGCTTGGGGAAAGAACACTGAAGCTTTCTTT.

The chain uses TRBV12-3 or TRBV12-4 and TRBJ1-5; D is uncertain. The CDR3 is 13 residues long. Trimming took off 5 bases at V and 11 bases at J, with 16 bases between the two ends. CDR3 region: CASSTTTSGTQHF. The CDR3 DNA reads as TGTGCCAGCAGTACAACTACAAGCGGGACCCAGCATTTT.

The chain carries TRBV14 and TRBJ1-2; tentatively, D is TRBD1 (6 bases). Trimming left V 2 bases short and J 3 bases short, with 13 bases between. The germline gives CDR1 SGHDN, CDR2 FVKESK. The CDR3 length is 15 residues. The CDR3 loop is CASSQRWRQDYGYTF. In DNA form, the CDR3 reads TGTGCCAGCAGCCAAAGGTGGAGACAGGACTATGGCTACACCTTC.

The chain has TRBV11-1 and TRBJ2-1, with D perhaps being TRBD1 or TRBD2 (5 bases each). V was clipped by 8 bases and J by 0 bases, with 11 bases between them. In germline, CDR1 is SGHAT, CDR2 FQDESV (reference sequence). The CDR3 extends over 14 amino acids. The CDR3 region has the DNA TGTGCCAGCGGTCCTGGGGGCTCCTACAATGAGCAGTTCTTC. As protein: CASGPGGSYNEQFF.

J is TRBJ2-7 and V is TRBV9; D is unclear. V was shortened by 3 bases and J by 2 bases, with 15 bases between the two germline ends. The CDR3 runs 15 residues. The germline CDR1 and CDR2 sequences are SGDLS and YYNGEE. The CDR3 region is CASSDPRRPPYEQYF. CDR3 in DNA: TGTGCCAGCAGCGACCCCCGCCGCCCTCCCTACGAGCAGTACTTC.